This paragraph reports one TCR beta chain. The antigen remains unidentified. The sample is drawn from a study of CD8 T cells in ankylosing spondylitis. Study-level findings and limits: Several highly homologous variants made up a TCR beta motif that seemed to typify ankylosing spondylitis blood. Enrichment of disease-linked clones was reportedly significant in matched ankylosing spondylitis synovial fluid. Some of the motif variants had earlier been found in reactive arthritis patients' fluid and blood.

Quantitative 5'-RACE with molecular barcodes produced the TCR beta libraries. Via MiXCR, TCRdb re-called the 5' RACE reads, giving one row per CDR3 protein. The sample has 40,000 or so distinct CDR3 sequences, about 10% seen once; the top ten hold approximately 1.4%. The CDR3 is 17 amino acids. Per germline, CDR1 SGHNT and CDR2 YYREEE (reference sequence). V lost 0 bases, J lost 3 bases, and 17 bases lay in between. The sequencing sample was made of blood, either unsorted or a sorted T cell fraction (not recorded which). The receptor was isolated from a male donor with ankylosing spondylitis or in good health (not recorded which). The chain uses TRBV5-4 and TRBJ2-3, with TRBD1 as a possible D gene (7 bases). For the CDR3, the DNA is TGTGCCAGCAGCTTGGATGGGAGACAGGGAGGAACAGATACGCAGTATTTT. Translated, it gives CASSLDGRQGGTDTQYF.